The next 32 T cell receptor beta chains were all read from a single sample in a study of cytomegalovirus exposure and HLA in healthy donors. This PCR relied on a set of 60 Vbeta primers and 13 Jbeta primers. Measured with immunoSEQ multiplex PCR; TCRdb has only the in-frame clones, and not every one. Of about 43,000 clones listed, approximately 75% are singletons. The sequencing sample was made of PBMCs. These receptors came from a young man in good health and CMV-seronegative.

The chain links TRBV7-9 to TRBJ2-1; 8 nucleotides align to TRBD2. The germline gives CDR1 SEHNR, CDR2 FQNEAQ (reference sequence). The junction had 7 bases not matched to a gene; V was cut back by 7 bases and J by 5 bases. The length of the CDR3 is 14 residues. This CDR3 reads CASTPGLDHNEQFF. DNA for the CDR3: TGTGCCAGCACCCCGGGACTAGACCACAATGAGCAGTTCTTC. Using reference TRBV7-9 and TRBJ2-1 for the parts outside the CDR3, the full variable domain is DTGVSQNPRHKITKRGQNVTFRCDPISEHNRLYWYRQTLGQGPEFLTYFQNEAQLEKSRLLSDRFSAERPKGSFSTLEIQRTEQGDSAMYLCASTPGLDHNEQFFGPGTRLTVL.

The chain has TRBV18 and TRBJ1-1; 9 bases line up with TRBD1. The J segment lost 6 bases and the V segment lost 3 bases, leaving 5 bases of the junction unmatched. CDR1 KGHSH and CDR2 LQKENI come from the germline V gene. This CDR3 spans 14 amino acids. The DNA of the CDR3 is TGTGCCAGCTCACCCCTGACAGGGGGAGCTGAAGCTTTCTTT. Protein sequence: CASSPLTGGAEAFF.

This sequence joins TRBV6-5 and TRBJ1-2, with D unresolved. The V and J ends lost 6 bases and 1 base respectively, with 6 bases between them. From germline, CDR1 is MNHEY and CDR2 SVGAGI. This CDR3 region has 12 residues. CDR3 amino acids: CASRPDNYGYTF. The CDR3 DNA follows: TGTGCCAGCAGACCAGATAACTATGGCTACACCTTC.

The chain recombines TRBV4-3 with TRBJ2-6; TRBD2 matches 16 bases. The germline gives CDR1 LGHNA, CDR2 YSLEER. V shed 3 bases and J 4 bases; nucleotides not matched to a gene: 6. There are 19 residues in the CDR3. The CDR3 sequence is CASSHWGLAGGQGANVLTF. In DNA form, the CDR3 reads TGCGCCAGCAGCCATTGGGGACTAGCGGGAGGGCAAGGGGCCAACGTCCTGACTTTC.

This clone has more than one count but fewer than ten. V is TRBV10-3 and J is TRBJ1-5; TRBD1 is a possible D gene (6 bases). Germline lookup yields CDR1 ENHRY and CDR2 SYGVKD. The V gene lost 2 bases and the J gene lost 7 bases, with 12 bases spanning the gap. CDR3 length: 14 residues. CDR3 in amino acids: CAISETNREQPQHF. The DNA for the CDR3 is TGTGCCATCAGTGAGACGAACAGGGAGCAGCCCCAGCATTTT.

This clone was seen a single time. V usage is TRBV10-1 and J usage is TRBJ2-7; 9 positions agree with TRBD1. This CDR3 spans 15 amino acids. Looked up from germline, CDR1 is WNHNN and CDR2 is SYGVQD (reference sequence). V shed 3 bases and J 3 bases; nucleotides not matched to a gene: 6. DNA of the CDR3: TGCGCCAGCAGTGACCCGGGACAGGGACTCTACGAGCAGTACTTC. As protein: CASSDPGQGLYEQYF.

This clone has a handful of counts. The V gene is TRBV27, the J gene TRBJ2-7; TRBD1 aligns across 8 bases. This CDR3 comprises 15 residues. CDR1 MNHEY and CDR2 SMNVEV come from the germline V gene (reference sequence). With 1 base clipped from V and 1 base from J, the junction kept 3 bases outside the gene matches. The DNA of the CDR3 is TGTGCCAGCAGTTTATTCCGGACAGGGTCCTACGAGCAGTACTTC. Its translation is CASSLFRTGSYEQYF.

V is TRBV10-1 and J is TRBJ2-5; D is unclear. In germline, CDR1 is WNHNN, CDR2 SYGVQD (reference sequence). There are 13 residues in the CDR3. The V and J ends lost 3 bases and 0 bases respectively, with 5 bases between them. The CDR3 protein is CASSETYQETQYF. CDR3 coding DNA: TGCGCCAGCAGTGAAACTTACCAAGAGACCCAGTACTTC.

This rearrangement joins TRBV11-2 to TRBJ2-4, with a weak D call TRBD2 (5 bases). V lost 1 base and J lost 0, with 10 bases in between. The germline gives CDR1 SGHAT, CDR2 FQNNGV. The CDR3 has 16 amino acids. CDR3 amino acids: CASSLGEGLAKNIQYF. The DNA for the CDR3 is TGTGCCAGCAGCTTAGGCGAGGGTTTAGCCAAAAACATTCAGTACTTC.

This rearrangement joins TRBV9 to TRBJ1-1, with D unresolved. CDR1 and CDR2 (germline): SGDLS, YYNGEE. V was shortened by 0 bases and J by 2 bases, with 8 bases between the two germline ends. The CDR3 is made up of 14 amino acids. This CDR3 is CASSVGGENTEAFF. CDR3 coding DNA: TGTGCCAGCAGCGTAGGCGGTGAAAACACTGAAGCTTTCTTT.

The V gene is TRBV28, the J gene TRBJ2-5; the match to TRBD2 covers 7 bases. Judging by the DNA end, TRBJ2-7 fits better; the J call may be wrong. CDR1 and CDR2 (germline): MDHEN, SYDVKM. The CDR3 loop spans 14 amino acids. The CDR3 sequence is CASRPGRVSPEQYF. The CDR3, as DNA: TGTGCCAGCCGTCCTGGGAGGGTTTCGCCCGAGCAGTACTTC.

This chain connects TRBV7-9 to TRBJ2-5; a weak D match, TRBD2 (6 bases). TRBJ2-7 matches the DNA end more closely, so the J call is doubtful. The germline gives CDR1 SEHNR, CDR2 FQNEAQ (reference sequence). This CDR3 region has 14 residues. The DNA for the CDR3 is TGTGCCAGCAGCTTCGGGGTAGCGGTTTACGAGCAGTACTTC. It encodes CASSFGVAVYEQYF.

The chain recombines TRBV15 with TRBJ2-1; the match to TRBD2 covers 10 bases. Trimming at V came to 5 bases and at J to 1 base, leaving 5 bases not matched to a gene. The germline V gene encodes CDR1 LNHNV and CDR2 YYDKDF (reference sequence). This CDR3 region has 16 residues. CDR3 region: CATSAQREGSYNEQFF. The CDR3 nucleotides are TGTGCCACCAGCGCCCAGCGGGAGGGGTCCTACAATGAGCAGTTCTTC.

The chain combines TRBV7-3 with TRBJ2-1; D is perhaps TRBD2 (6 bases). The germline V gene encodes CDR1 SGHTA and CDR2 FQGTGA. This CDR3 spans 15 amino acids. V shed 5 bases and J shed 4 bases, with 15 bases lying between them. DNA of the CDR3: TGTGCCAGCAGCCTCCTTGGTAGCGGATACAATGAGCAGTTCTTC. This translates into CASSLLGSGYNEQFF.

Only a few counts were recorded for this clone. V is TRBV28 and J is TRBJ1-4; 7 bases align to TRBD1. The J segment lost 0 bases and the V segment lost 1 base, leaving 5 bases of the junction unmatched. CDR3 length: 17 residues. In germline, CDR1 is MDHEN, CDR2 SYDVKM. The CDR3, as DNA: TGTGCCAGCAGTTTATATACAGGGGAGGCAACTAATGAAAAACTGTTTTTT. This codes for CASSLYTGEATNEKLFF.

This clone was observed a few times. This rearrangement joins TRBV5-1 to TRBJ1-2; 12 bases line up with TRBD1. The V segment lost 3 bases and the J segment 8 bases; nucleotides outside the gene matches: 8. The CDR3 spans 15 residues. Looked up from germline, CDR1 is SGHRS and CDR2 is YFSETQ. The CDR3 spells CASSSTGTGGEGYTF. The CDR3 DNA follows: TGCGCCAGCAGCTCGACCGGGACAGGGGGCGAGGGCTACACCTTC.

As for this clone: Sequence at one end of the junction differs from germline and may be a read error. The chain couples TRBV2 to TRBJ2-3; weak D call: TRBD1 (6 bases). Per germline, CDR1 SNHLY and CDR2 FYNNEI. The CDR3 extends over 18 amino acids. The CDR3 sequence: CASSDWDEDSFYTDAQYF. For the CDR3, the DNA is TGTGCCAGCAGTGACTGGGATGAGGACAGTTTTTACACAGATGCGCAGTATTTT.

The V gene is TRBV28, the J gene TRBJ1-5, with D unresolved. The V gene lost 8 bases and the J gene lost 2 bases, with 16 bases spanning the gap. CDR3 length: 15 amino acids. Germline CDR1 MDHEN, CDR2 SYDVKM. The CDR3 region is CASRIAGSRNQPQHF. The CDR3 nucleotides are TGTGCCAGCCGAATAGCGGGGTCGCGCAATCAGCCCCAGCATTTT.

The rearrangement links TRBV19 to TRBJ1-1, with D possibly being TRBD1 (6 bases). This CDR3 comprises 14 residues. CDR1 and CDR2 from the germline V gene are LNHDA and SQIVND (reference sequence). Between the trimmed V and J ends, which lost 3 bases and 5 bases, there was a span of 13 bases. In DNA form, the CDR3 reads TGTGCCAGTAGTATTGGGGCAGGGGAGACTGAAGCTTTCTTT. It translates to CASSIGAGETEAFF. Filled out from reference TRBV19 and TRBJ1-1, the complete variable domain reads DGGITQSPKYLFRKEGQNVTLSCEQNLNHDAMYWYRQDPGQGLRLIYYSQIVNDFQKGDIAEGYSVSREKKESFPLTVTSAQKNPTAFYLCASSIGAGETEAFFGQGTRLTVV.

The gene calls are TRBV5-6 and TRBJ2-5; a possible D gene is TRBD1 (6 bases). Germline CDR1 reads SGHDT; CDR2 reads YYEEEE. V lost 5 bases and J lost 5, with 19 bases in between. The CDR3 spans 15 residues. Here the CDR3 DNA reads TGTGCCAGCAGTAAAAAAGGTGGGGGCTTGGAGACCCAGTACTTC. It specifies CASSKKGGGLETQYF.

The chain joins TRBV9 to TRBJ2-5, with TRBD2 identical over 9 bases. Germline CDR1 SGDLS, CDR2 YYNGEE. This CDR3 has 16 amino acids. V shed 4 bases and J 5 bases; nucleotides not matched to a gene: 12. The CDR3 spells CASSPPGAGGRETQYF. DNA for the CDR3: TGTGCCAGCAGCCCCCCGGGCGCGGGAGGGCGGGAGACCCAGTACTTC.

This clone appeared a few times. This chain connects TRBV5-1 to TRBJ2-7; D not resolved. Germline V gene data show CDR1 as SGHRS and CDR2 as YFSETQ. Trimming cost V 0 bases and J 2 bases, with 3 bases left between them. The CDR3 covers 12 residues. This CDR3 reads CASSLDTYEQYF. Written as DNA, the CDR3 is TGCGCCAGCAGCTTGGACACCTACGAGCAGTACTTC. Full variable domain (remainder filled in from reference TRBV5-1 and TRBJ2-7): KAGVTQTPRYLIKTRGQQVTLSCSPISGHRSVSWYQQTPGQGLQFLFEYFSETQRNKGNFPGRFSGRQFSNSRSEMNVSTLELGDSALYLCASSLDTYEQYFGPGTRLTVT.

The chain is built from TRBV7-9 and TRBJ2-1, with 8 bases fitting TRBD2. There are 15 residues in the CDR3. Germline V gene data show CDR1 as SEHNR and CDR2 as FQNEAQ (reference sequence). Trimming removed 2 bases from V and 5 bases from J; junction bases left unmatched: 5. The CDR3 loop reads CASSLYSGKNNEQFF. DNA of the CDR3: TGTGCCAGCAGCTTATATAGCGGGAAGAACAATGAGCAGTTCTTC.

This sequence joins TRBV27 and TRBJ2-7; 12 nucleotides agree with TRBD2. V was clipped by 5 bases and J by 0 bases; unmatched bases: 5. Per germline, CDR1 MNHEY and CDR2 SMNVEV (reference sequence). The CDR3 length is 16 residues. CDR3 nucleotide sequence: TGTGCCAGCAGTCCCCAGACTAGCGGGAGCTCCTACGAGCAGTACTTC. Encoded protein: CASSPQTSGSSYEQYF.

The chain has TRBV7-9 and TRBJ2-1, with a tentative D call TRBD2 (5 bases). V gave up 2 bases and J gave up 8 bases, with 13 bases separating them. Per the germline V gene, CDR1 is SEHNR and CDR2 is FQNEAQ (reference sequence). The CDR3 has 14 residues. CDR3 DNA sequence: TGTGCCAGCAGCTTATACGGAGGTGGGGATGAGCAGTTCTTC. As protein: CASSLYGGGDEQFF.

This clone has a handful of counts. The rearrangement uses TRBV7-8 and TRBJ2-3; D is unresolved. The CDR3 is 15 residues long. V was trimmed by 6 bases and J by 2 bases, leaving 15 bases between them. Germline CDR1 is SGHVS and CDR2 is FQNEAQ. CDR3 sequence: CASRARDSDTDTQYF. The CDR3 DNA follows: TGTGCCAGCAGGGCCAGAGACTCGGACACAGATACGCAGTATTTT.

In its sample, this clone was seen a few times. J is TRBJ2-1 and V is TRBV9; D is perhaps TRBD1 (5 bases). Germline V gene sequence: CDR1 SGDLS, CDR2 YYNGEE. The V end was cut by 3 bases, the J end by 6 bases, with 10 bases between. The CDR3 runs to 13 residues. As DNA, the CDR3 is TGTGCCAGCAGCGCCCCTCAGGGCAATGAGCAGTTCTTC. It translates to CASSAPQGNEQFF.

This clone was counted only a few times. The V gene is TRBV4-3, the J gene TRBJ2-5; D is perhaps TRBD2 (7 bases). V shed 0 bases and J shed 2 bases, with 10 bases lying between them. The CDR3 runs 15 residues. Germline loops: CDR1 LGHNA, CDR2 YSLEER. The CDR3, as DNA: TGCGCCAGCAGCCAAGAAAGGGGGGGGCAAGAGACCCAGTACTTC. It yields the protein CASSQERGGQETQYF.

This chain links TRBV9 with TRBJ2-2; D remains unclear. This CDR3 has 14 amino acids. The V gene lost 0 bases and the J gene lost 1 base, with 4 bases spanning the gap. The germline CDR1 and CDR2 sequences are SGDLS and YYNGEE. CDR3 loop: CASSVGGNTGELFF. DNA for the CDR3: TGTGCCAGCAGCGTAGGAGGGAACACCGGGGAGCTGTTTTTT.

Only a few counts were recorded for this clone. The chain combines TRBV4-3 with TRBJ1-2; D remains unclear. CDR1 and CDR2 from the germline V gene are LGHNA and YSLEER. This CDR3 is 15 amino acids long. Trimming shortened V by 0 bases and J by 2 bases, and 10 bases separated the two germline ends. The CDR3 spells CASSQDRGGNYGYTF. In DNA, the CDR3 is TGCGCCAGCAGCCAAGATCGAGGAGGGAACTATGGCTACACCTTC.

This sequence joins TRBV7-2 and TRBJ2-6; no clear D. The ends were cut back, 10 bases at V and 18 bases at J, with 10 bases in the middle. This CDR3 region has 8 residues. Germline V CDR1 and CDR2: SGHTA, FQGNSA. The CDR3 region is CATPPGTF. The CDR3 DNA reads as TGTGCCACGCCACCAGGGACTTTC.

The CDR3 DNA is TGCGCCAGCAGCTCTGGGACAGGGAGTGTCCAAGAGACCCAGTACTTC. Translated, it gives CASSSGTGSVQETQYF. The rearrangement joins TRBV5-1 to TRBJ2-5, with 9 bases identical to TRBD1. CDR1 is SGHRS, CDR2 YFSETQ, per germline. This CDR3 spans 16 amino acids. V was clipped by 3 bases and J by 1 base; unmatched bases: 7. Filled out from reference TRBV5-1 and TRBJ2-5, the complete variable domain reads KAGVTQTPRYLIKTRGQQVTLSCSPISGHRSVSWYQQTPGQGLQFLFEYFSETQRNKGNFPGRFSGRQFSNSRSEMNVSTLELGDSALYLCASSSGTGSVQETQYFGPGTRLLVL.